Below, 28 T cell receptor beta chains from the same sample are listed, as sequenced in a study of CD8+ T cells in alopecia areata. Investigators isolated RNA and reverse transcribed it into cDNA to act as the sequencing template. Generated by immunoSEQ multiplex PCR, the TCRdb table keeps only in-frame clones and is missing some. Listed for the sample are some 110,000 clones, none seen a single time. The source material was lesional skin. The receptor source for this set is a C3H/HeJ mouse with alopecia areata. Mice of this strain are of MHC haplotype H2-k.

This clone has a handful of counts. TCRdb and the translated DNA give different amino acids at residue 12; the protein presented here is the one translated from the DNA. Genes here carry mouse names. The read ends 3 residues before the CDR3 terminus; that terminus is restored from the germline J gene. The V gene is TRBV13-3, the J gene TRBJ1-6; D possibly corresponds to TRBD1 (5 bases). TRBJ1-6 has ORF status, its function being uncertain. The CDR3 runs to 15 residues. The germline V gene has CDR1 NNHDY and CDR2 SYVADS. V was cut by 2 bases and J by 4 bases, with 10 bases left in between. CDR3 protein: CASSEGRAYNSPLYF. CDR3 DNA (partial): TGTGCCAGCAGTGAGGGCAGGGCGTATAATTCGCCC.

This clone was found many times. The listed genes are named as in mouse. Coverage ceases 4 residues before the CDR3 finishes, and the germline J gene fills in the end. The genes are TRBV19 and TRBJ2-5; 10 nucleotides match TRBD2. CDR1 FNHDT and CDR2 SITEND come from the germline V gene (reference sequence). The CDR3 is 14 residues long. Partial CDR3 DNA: TGTGCCAGCACCGACTGGGGGGAAGAAGAC. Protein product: CASTDWGEED. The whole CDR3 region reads CASTDWGEEDTQYF.

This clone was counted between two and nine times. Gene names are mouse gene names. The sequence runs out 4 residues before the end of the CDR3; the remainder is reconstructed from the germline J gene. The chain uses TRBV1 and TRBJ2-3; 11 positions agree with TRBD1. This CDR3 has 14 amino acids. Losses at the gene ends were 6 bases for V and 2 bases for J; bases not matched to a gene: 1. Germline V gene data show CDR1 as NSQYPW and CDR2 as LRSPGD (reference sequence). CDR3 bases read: TGCACCTGCAGGGACAGGGGGCATGCAGAA. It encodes CTCRDRGHAE. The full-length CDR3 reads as CTCRDRGHAETLYF.

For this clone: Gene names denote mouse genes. The covered CDR3 bases are TGTGCCAGCAGAAGGACTGGGGACTCCTAT. Translating gives CASRRTGDSY. In full, the CDR3 is CASRRTGDSYEQYF. The rearrangement links TRBV13-3 to TRBJ2-7; 9 nucleotides line up with TRBD2. The sequenced fragment ends 4 residues before the CDR3 boundary, so the rest is inferred from the germline J gene. Germline V gene data show CDR1 as NNHDY and CDR2 as SYVADS. With 5 bases clipped from V and 0 bases from J, the junction kept 3 bases outside the gene matches. This CDR3 region has 14 residues.

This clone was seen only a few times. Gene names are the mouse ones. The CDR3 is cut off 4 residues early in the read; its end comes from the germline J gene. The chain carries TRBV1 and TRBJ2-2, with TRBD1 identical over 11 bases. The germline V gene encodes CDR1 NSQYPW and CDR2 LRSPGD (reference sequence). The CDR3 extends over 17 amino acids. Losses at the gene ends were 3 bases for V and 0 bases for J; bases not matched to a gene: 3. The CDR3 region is CTCSARDRGSNTGQLYF. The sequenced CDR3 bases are TGCACCTGCAGTGCTCGGGACAGGGGGTCAAACACCGGG.

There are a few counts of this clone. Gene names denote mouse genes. CDR3 region: CAWQGTEVFF. The covered CDR3 bases are TGTGCCTGGCAGGGCACA. The chain is built from TRBV31 and TRBJ1-1; tentatively, D is TRBD1 (5 bases). The read ends 4 residues early relative to the CDR3; the germline J gene fills the gap. V was trimmed by 5 bases and J by 4 bases, leaving 5 bases between them. The CDR3 runs to 10 residues. Looked up from germline, CDR1 is GKSSPN and CDR2 is SITVG.

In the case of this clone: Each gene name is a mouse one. CDR3 sequence reads: CASIDNAETLYF. The part of the CDR3 DNA that was read is TGTGCCAGCATCGACAATGCAGAA. The chain recombines TRBV19 with TRBJ2-3; D is uncertain. The CDR3 end is not reached by the read, which stops 4 residues before it; the germline J gene fills it in. Trimming cost V 6 bases and J 2 bases, with 7 bases left between them. The V gene's germline CDR1 is FNHDT and CDR2 SITEND (reference sequence). CDR3 length equals 12 residues.

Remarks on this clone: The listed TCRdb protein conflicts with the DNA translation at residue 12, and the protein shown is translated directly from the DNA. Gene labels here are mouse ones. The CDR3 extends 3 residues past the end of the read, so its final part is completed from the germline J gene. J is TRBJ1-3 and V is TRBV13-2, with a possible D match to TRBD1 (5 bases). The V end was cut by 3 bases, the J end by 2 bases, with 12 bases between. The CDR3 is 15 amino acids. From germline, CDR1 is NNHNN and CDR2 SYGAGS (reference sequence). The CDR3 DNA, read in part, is TGTGCCAGCGGTGCCCCTGTGGGGGCTGGAAATACG. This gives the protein CASGAPVGAGNT. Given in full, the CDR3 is CASGAPVGAGNTLYF.

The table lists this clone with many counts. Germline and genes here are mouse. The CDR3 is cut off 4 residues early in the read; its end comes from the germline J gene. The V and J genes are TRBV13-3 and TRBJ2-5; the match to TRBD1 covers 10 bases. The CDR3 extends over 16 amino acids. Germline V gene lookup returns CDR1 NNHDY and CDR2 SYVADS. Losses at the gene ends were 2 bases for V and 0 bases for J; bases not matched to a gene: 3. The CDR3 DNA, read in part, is TGTGCCAGCAGTGAGCGGGACAGGGGTAACCAAGAC. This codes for CASSERDRGNQD. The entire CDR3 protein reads CASSERDRGNQDTQYF.

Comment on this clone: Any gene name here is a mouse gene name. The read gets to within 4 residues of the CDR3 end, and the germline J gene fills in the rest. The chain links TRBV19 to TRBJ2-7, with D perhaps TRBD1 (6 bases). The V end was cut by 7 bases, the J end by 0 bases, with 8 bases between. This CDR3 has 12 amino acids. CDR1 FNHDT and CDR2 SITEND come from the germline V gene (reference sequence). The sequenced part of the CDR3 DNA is TGTGCCAGCGCAGGGGTCTCCTAT. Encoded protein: CASAGVSY. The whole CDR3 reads CASAGVSYEQYF. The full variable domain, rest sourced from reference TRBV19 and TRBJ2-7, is GGIITQTPKFLIGQEGQKLTLKCQQNFNHDTMYWYRQDSGKGLRLIYYSITENDLQKGDLSEGYDASREKKSSFSLTVTSAQKNEMAVFLCASAGVSYEQYFGPGTRLTVL.

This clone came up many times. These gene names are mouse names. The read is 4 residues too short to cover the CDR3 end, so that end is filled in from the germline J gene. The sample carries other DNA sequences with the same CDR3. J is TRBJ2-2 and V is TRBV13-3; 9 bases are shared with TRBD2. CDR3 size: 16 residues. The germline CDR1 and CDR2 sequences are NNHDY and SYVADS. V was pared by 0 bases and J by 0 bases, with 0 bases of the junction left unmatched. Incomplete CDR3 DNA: TGTGCCAGCAGTGATGACTGGGGGGCAAACACCGGG. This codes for CASSDDWGANTG. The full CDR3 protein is CASSDDWGANTGQLYF.

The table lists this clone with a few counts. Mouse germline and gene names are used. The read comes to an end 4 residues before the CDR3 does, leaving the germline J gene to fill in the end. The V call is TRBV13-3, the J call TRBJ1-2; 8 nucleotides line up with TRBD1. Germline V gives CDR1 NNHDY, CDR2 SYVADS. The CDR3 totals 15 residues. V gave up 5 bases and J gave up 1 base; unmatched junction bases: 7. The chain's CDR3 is CASSPGTGLNSDYTF. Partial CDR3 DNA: TGTGCCAGCAGCCCCGGGACAGGATTAAACTCC.

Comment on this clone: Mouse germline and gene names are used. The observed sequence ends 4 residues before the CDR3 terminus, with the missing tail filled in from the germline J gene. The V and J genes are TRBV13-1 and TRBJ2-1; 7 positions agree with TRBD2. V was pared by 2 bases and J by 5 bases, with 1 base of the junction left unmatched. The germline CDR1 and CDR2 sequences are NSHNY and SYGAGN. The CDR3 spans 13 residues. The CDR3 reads CASSEDWDAEQFF. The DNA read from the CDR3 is TGTGCCAGCAGTGAAGACTGGGATGCT.

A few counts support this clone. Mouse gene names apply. The CDR3 sequence is CASSFHTNSDYTF. The sequenced CDR3 bases are TGTGCCAGCAGTTTCCATACAAACTCC. V gene TRBV13-3 combines with J gene TRBJ1-2; unclear D gene. The read gets to within 4 residues of the CDR3 end, and the germline J gene fills in the rest. The germline V gene has CDR1 NNHDY and CDR2 SYVADS. Trimming left V 4 bases short and J 0 bases short, with 7 bases between. CDR3 length: 13 residues.

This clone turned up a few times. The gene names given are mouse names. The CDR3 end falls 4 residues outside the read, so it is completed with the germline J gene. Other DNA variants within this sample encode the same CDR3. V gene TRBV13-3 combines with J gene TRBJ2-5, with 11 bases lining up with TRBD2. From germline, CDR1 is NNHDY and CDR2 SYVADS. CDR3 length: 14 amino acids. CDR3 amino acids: CASATGGARDTQYF. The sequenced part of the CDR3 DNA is TGTGCCAGCGCCACTGGGGGGGCGCGAGAC.

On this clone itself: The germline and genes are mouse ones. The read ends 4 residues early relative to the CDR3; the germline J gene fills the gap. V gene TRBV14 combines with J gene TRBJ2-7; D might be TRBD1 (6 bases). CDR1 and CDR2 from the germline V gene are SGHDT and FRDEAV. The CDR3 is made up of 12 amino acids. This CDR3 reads CASRADRYEQYF. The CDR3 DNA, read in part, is TGTGCCAGCAGGGCGGACAGATAT.

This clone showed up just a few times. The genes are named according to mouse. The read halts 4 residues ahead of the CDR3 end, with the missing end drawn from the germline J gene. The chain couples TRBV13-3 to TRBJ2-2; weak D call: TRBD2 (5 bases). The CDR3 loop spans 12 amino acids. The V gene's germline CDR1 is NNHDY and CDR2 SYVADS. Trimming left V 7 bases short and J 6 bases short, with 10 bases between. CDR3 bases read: TGTGCCAGCCTGGACTTCGCCGGG. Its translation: CASLDFAG. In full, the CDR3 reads CASLDFAGQLYF.

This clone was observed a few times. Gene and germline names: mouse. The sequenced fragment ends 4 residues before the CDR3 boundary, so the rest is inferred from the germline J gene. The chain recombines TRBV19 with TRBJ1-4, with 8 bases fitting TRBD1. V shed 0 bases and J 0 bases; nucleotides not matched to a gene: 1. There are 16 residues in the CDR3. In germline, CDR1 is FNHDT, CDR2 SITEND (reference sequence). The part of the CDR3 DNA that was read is TGTGCCAGCAGTATAGCAGGGGGCGTTTCCAACGAA. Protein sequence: CASSIAGGVSNE. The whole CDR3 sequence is CASSIAGGVSNERLFF.

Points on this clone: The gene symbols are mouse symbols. The CDR3 bases that were read are TGCACCTGCAGTGACAGATTCAACGAA. It specifies CTCSDRFNE. The complete CDR3 protein is CTCSDRFNERLFF. The chain has TRBV1 and TRBJ1-4; no definite D call. The sequenced fragment ends 4 residues before the CDR3 boundary, so the rest is inferred from the germline J gene. Trimming left V 4 bases short and J 4 bases short, with 7 bases between. Germline V gene sequence: CDR1 NSQYPW, CDR2 LRSPGD (reference sequence). This CDR3 is built from 13 residues.

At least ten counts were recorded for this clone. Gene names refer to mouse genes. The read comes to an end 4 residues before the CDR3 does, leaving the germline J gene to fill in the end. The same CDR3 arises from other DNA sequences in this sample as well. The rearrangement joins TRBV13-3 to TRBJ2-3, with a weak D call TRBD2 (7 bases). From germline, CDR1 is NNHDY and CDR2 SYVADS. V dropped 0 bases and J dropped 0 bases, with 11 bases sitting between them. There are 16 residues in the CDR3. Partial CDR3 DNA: TGTGCCAGCAGTGATGTCGGGGGGCGGAGTGCAGAA. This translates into CASSDVGGRSAE. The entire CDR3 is CASSDVGGRSAETLYF.

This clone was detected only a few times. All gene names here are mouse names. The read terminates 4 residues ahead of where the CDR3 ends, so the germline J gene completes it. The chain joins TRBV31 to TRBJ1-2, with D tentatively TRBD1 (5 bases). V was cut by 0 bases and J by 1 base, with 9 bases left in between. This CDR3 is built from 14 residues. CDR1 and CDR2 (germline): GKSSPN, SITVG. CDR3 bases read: TGTGCCTGGAGTCTATGGCAGGGAAACTCC. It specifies CAWSLWQGNS. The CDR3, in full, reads CAWSLWQGNSDYTF. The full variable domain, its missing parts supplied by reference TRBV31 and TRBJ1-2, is AQTIHQWPVAEIKAVGSPLSLGCTIKGKSSPNLYWYWQATGGTLQQLFYSITVGQVESVVQLNLSASRPKDDQFILSTEKLLLSHSGFYLCAWSLWQGNSDYTFGSGTRLLVI.

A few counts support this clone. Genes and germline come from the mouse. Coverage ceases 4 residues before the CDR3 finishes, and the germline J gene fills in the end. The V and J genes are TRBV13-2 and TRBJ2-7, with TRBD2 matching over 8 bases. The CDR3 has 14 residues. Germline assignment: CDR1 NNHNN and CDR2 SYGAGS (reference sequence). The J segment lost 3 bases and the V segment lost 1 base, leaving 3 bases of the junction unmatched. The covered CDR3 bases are TGTGCCAGCGGTGATTCTGGGGGGCACTAT. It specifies CASGDSGGHY. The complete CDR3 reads CASGDSGGHYEQYF.

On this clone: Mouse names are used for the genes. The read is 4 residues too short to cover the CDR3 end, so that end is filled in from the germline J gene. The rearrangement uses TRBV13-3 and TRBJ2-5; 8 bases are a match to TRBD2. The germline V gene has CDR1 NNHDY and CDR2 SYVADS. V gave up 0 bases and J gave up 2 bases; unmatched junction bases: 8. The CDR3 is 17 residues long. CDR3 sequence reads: CASSDAGLGGTQDTQYF. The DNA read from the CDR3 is TGTGCCAGCAGTGATGCGGGGCTGGGGGGTACCCAAGAC.

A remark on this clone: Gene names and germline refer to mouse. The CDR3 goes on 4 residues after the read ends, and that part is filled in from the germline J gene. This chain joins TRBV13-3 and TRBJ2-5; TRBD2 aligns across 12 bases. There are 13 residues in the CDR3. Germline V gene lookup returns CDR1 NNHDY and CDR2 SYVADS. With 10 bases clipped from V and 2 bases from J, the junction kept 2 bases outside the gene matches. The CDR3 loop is CAGTGGFQDTQYF. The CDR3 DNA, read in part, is TGTGCCGGGACTGGGGGGTTCCAAGAC.

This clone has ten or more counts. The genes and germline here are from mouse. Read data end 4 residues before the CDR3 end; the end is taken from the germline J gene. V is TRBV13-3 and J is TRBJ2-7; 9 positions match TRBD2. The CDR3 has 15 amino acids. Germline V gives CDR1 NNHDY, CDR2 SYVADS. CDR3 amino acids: CASSDASWGGYEQYF. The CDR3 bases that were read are TGTGCCAGCAGTGATGCAAGCTGGGGGGGATAT.

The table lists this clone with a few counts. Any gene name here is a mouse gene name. CDR3 DNA (partial): TGTGCCAGCAGTATAAGAAGAGGGGGTGCAGAA. Translation: CASSIRRGGAE. The whole CDR3 sequence reads CASSIRRGGAETLYF. V is TRBV19 and J is TRBJ2-3; D might be TRBD1 (5 bases). Read sequence stops 4 residues before the CDR3 end, and the germline J gene provides the missing end. The V gene's germline CDR1 is FNHDT and CDR2 SITEND (reference sequence). There are 15 residues in the CDR3. Trimming shortened V by 1 base and J by 1 base, and 10 bases separated the two germline ends.

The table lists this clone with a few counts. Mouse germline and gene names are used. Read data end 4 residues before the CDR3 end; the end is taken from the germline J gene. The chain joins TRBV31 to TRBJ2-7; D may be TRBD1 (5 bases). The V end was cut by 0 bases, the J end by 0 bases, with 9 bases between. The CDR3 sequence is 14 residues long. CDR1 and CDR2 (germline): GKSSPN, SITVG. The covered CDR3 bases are TGTGCCTGGAGTCTAGGTCAGGGCTCCTAT. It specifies CAWSLGQGSY. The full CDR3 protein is CAWSLGQGSYEQYF.

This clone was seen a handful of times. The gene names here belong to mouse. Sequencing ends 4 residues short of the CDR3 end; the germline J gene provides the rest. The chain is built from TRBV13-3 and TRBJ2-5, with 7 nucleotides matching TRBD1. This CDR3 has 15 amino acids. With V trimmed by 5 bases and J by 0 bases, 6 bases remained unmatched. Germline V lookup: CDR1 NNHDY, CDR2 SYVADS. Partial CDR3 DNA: TGTGCCAGCAGCGGGACAGACGTTAACCAAGAC. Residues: CASSGTDVNQD. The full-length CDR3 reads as CASSGTDVNQDTQYF.